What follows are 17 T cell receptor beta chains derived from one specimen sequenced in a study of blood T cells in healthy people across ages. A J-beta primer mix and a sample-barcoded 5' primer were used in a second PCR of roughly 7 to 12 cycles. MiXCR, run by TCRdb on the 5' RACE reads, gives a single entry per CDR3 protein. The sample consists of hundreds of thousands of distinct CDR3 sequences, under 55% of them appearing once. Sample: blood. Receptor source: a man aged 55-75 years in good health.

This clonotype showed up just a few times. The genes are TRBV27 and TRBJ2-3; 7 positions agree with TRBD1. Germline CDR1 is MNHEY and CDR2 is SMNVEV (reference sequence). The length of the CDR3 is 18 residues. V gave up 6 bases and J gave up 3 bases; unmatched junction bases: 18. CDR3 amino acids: CASRVFGDRSARTDTQYF. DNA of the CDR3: TGTGCCAGCAGGGTCTTTGGGGACAGATCCGCCCGGACAGATACGCAGTATTTT.

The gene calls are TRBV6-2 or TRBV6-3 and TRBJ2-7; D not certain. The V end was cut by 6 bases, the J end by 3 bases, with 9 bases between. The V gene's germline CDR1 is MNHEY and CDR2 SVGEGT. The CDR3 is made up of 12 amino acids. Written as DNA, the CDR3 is TGTGCCAGCAGCTGGCGGTTCTACGAGCAGTACTTC. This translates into CASSWRFYEQYF.

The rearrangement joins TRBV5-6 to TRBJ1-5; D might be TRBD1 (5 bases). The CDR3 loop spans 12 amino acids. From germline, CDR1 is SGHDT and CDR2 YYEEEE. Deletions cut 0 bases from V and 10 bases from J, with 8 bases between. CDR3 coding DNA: TGTGCCAGCAGCTTGGAGAGGGGTCCCCAGCATTTT. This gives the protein CASSLERGPQHF.

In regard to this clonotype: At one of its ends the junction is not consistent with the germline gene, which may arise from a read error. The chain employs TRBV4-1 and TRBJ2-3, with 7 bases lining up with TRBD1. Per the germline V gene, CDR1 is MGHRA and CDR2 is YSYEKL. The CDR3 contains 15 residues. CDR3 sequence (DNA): TGCGCCAGCAGCCAAGCCCCGACAGGGACAGATACGCGGTATTTT. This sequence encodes CASSQAPTGTDTRYF.

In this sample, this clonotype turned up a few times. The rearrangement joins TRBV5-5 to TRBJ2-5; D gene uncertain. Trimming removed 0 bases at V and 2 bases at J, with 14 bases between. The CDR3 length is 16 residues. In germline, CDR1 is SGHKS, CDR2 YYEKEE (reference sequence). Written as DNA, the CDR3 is TGTGCCAGCAGCTTGGCCCCCAGCCTCCAACAAGAGACCCAGTACTTC. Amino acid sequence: CASSLAPSLQQETQYF.

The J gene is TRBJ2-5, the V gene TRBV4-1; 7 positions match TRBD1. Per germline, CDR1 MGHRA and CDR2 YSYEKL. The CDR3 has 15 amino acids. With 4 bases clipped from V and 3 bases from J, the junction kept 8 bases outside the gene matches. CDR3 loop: CASSLEGAREETQYF. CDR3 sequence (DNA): TGCGCCAGCAGCCTCGAGGGGGCAAGGGAAGAGACCCAGTACTTC.

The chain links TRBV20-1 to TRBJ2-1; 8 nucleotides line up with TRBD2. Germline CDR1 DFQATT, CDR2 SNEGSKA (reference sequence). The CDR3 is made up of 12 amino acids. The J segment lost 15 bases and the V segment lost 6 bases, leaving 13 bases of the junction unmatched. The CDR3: CSAPGGAPVPFF. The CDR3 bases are TGCAGTGCCCCCGGGGGGGCCCCAGTTCCGTTCTTC.

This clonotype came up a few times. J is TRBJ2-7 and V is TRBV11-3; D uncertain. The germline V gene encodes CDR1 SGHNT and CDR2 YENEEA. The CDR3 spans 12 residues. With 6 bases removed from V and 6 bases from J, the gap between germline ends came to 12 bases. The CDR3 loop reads CASSPIVGEQYF. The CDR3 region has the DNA TGTGCCAGCAGTCCGATAGTAGGCGAGCAGTACTTC.

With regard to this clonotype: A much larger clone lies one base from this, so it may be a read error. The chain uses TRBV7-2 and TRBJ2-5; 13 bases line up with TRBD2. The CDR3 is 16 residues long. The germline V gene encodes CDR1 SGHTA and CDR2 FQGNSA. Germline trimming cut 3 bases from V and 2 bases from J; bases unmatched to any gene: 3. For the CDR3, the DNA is TGTGCCAGCAGCTTGACTAGCGGGGGGTGTCAAGAGACCCAGTACTTC. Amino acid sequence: CASSLTSGGCQETQYF.

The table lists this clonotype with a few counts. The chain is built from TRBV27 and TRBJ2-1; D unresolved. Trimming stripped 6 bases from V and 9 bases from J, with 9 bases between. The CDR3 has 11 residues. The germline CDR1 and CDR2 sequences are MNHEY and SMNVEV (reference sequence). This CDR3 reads CASSRDTEQFF. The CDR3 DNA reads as TGTGCCAGCAGCCGCGACACTGAGCAGTTCTTC.

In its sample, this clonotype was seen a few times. The CDR3 loop reads CASRAGQGDRNEQFF. Here the CDR3 DNA reads TGTGCCAGCAGGGCGGGACAGGGGGACCGCAATGAGCAGTTCTTC. The V gene is TRBV6-1, the J gene TRBJ2-1; 11 nucleotides line up with TRBD1. The CDR3 length is 15 residues. From germline, CDR1 is MNHNS and CDR2 SASEGT. Trimming took 6 bases from V and 6 from J; bases not matched to a gene: 7.

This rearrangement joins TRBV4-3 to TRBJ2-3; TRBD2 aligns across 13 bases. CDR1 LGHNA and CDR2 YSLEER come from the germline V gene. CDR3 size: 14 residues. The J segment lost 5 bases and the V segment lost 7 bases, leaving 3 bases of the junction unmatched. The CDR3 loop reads CASKTSGGGDTQYF. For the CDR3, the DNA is TGCGCCAGCAAAACTAGCGGGGGGGGAGATACGCAGTATTTT.

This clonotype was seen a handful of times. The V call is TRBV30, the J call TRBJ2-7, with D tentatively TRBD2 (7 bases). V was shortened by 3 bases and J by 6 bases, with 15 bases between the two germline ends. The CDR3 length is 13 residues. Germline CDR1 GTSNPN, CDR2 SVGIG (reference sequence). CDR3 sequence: CAWSLSGGREQYF. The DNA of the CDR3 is TGTGCCTGGAGCCTTTCGGGGGGCCGCGAGCAGTACTTC. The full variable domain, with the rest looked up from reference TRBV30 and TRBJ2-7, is SQTIHQWPATLVQPVGSPLSLECTVEGTSNPNLYWYRQAAGRGLQLLFYSVGIGQISSEVPQNLSASRPQDRQFILSSKKLLLSDSGFYLCAWSLSGGREQYFGPGTRLTVT.

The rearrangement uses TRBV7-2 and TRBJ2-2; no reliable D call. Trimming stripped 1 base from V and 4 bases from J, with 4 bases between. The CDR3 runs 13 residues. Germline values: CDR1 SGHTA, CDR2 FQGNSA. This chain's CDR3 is CASSLVTTGELFF. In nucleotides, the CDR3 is TGTGCCAGCAGCTTAGTGACCACCGGGGAGCTGTTTTTT.

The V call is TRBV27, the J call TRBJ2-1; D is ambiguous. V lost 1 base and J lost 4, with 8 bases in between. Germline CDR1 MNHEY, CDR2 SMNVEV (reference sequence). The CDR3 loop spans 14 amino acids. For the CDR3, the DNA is TGTGCCAGCAGTTTATGGGCTAAATACAATGAGCAGTTCTTC. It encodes CASSLWAKYNEQFF.

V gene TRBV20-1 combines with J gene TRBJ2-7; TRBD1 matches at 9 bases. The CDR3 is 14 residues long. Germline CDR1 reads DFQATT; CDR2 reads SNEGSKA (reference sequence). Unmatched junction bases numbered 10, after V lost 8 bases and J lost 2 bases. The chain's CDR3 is CSTPSGTGPYEQYF. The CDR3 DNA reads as TGCAGTACTCCCTCCGGGACAGGGCCCTACGAGCAGTACTTC.

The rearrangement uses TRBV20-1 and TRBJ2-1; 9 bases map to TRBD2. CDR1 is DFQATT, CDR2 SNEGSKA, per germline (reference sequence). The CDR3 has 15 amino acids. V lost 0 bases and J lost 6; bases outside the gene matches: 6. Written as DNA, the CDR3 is TGCAGTGCTAGAGATCTGGCGGGGGGGATCAATGAGCAGTTCTTC. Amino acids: CSARDLAGGINEQFF.